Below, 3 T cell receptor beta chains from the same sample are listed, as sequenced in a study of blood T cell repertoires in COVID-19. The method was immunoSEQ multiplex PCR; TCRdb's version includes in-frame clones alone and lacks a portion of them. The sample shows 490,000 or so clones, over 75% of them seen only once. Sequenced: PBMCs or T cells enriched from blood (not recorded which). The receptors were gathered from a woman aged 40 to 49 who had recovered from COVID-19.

CDR3 sequence: CSYSRPPGGETQYF. The CDR3, as DNA: TGCAGCTACTCGCGGCCACCAGGCGGGGAGACCCAGTACTTC. The rearrangement joins TRBV29-1 to TRBJ2-5; a weak D match, TRBD2 (5 bases). The V end lost 8 bases, the J end lost 5 bases, and 21 bases lay between the germline ends. Germline CDR1 reads SQVTM; CDR2 reads ANQGSEA. This CDR3 has 14 residues. The variable domain in full, with the rest retrieved from reference TRBV29-1 and TRBJ2-5, is SAVISQKPSRDICQRGTSLTIQCQVDSQVTMMFWYRQQPGQSLTLIATANQGSEATYESGFVIDKFPISRPNLTFSTLTVSNMSPEDSSIYLCSYSRPPGGETQYFGPGTRLLVL.

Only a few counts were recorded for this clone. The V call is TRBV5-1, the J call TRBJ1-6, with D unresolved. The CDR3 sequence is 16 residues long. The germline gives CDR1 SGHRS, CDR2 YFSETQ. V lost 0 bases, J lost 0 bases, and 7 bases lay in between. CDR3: CASSLDSSSYNSPLHF. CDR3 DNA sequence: TGCGCCAGCAGCTTGGACTCGTCCTCCTATAATTCACCCCTCCACTTT.

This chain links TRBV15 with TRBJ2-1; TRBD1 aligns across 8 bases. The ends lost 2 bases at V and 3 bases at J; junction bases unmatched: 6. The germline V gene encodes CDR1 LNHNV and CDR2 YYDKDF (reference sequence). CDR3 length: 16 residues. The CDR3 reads CATSRLTGTGYNEQFF. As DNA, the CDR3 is TGTGCCACCAGCAGACTGACAGGGACAGGCTACAATGAGCAGTTCTTC.